The T cell receptor beta chain described here comes from a study of T-cell memory formation after mild COVID-19. Study-wide findings and caveats: Largely, contracting CD4+ clones fell within CM and EM, and contracting CD8+ clones within EMRA. Whether second-wave clones peaking at day 37 were SARS-CoV-2 specific went unconfirmed. In pre-infection memory, a portion of responding clones appeared, which suggested that cross-reactive memory joined.

UMIs and sample barcodes were carried by the TCR alpha and TCR beta cDNA libraries that 5'RACE produced using constant-segment primers. TCRdb redid the calling of the 5' RACE reads with MiXCR, one entry per CDR3 protein. The sample records over 500,000 distinct CDR3 sequences, around 16% being singletons. This clonotype occurred a few times. Its antigen is currently unknown. This receptor was obtained from an adult woman who had mild COVID-19 (a few samples of this study predate the infection). Cell type and time point are not known. The sample comprised PBMCs or a T cell subset sorted from them (not recorded which).

The CDR3: CASSLGGGAPNEQFF. The CDR3 DNA is TGCGCCAGCAGCTTAGGCGGGGGGGCCCCCAATGAGCAGTTCTTC. The genes are TRBV5-1 and TRBJ2-1; 9 nucleotides match TRBD2. The CDR3 contains 15 residues. Germline V lookup: CDR1 SGHRS, CDR2 YFSETQ. J lost 6 bases, V lost 2 bases, and 6 bases had no gene match.